These 28 T cell receptor beta chains came from one sample sequenced in a study of molecular identifiers for immune sequencing clone quantification. MiXCR was run by TCRdb on the PCR reads, yielding one entry per CDR3 protein. The sample includes about 640,000 distinct CDR3 sequences, just under 20% of them seen just once. Sequenced sample: naive CD8+ T cells from blood, with Jurkat cell RNA spiked in. Described subset: FACS-sorted CD8+CD4-CCR7+CD45RA+ naive T cells. The receptors derive from a human donor in good health. Some libraries in this study had Jurkat cell RNA spiked in.

The sample holds many counts of this clonotype. The CDR3 region has the DNA TGTGCCAGCAGCCTGATCGCCCTCGAAGCTTTCTTT. This sequence encodes CASSLIALEAFF. The chain uses TRBV7-9 and TRBJ1-1; no clear D gene. Trimming removed 5 bases at V and 8 bases at J, with 12 bases between. This CDR3 has 12 amino acids. Germline V lookup: CDR1 SEHNR, CDR2 FQNEAQ (reference sequence).

The chain links TRBV12-3 or TRBV12-4 to TRBJ2-5, with unresolved D. Trimming stripped 5 bases from V and 5 bases from J, with 21 bases between. The CDR3 sequence is 16 residues long. The CDR3 reads CASSHPIASASETQYF. The CDR3 DNA is TGTGCCAGCAGTCACCCGATCGCGTCGGCTTCGGAGACCCAGTACTTC.

Comments on this clonotype: An end of the junction differs from the germline gene, which may be a read error. The chain employs TRBV15 and TRBJ2-7; TRBD1 aligns across 7 bases. Germline assignment: CDR1 LNHNV and CDR2 YYDKDF (reference sequence). This CDR3 is built from 17 residues. The CDR3 sequence: CATSSSKTGRFSYEQCF. CDR3 in DNA: TGTGCCACCAGCAGCTCCAAGACAGGGCGCTTCTCCTACGAGCAGTGCTTC.

In this sample, this clonotype turned up a few times. This chain links TRBV6-2 or TRBV6-3 with TRBJ2-7; no clear D gene. Germline V lookup: CDR1 MNHEY, CDR2 SVGEGT. Trimming removed 5 bases from V and 3 bases from J, with 8 bases in between. The CDR3 spans 12 residues. The CDR3 spells CASSRTNYEQYF. CDR3 coding DNA: TGTGCCAGCAGTCGGACGAACTACGAGCAGTACTTC.

This clonotype showed up many times. For the CDR3, the DNA is TGTGCCACCAGTGATTTGCAAGCGGGAGCAGATGAGCAGTTCTTC. Its translation is CATSDLQAGADEQFF. This chain joins TRBV24-1 and TRBJ2-1; 8 positions match TRBD2. The CDR3 is 15 amino acids. CDR1 and CDR2 from the germline V gene are KGHDR and SFDVKD. Trimming cost V 0 bases and J 8 bases; bases outside gene matches: 5.

Details on this clonotype: A much larger clone is a single base away; this may be a read error. This likely comes from a read error, as the CDR3 has no conserved phenylalanine or tryptophan at its end. V usage is TRBV20-1 and J usage is TRBJ1-1; D is ambiguous. Trimming removed 2 bases from V and 6 bases from J, with 10 bases in between. Germline lookup yields CDR1 DFQATT and CDR2 SNEGSKA (reference sequence). The CDR3 is 12 amino acids. The chain's CDR3 is CSARSEDAEAFL. CDR3 nucleotides: TGCAGTGCTAGATCCGAAGACGCTGAAGCTTTCCTT.

Many counts were recorded for this clonotype. V and J are TRBV4-1 and TRBJ2-7, with D perhaps TRBD1 (6 bases). The CDR3 is 14 residues long. Germline V gives CDR1 MGHRA, CDR2 YSYEKL. Trimming took off 0 bases at V and 7 bases at J, with 13 bases between the two ends. CDR3 protein: CASSQDWGRWEQYF. CDR3 DNA sequence: TGCGCCAGCAGCCAAGATTGGGGGCGCTGGGAGCAGTACTTC.

This clonotype came up a few times. The rearrangement joins TRBV15 to TRBJ2-5; D is tentatively TRBD1 or TRBD2 (5 bases each). This CDR3 region has 15 residues. Germline-derived CDR1 and CDR2 are LNHNV and YYDKDF (reference sequence). Deletions cut 1 base from V and 6 bases from J, with 15 bases between. This chain's CDR3 is CATSRGGAEVKTQYF. In DNA, the CDR3 is TGTGCCACCAGCAGAGGTGGGGCGGAGGTTAAGACCCAGTACTTC.

The chain is built from TRBV12-3 or TRBV12-4 and TRBJ1-1, with 10 positions matching TRBD1. V shed 3 bases and J 4 bases; nucleotides not matched to a gene: 5. There are 15 residues in the CDR3. This CDR3 is CASSLGTGVSTEAFF. For the CDR3, the DNA is TGTGCCAGCAGTTTGGGGACAGGGGTTTCCACTGAAGCTTTCTTT.

V and J are TRBV7-6 and TRBJ2-7; 7 bases line up with TRBD1. This CDR3 spans 15 amino acids. Germline assignment: CDR1 SGHVS and CDR2 FNYEAQ. J lost 3 bases, V lost 2 bases, and 7 bases had no gene match. CDR3 nucleotides: TGTGCCAGCAGCTTATACCAGGGGGATATCTACGAGCAGTACTTC. This sequence encodes CASSLYQGDIYEQYF.

The genes are TRBV6-5 and TRBJ2-7, with TRBD2 matching over 10 bases. This CDR3 is built from 14 residues. Germline-derived CDR1 and CDR2 are MNHEY and SVGAGI. With V trimmed by 5 bases and J by 3 bases, 4 bases remained unmatched. CDR3 nucleotides: TGTGCCAGCAGTCCTATAGCGGGGGGCTACGAGCAGTACTTC. Translated, it gives CASSPIAGGYEQYF.

This clonotype was seen repeatedly, ten times or more. The chain carries TRBV12-5 and TRBJ2-7; weak D call: TRBD2 (5 bases). CDR3 size: 14 residues. CDR1 LGHNT and CDR2 FRNRAP come from the germline V gene. The V and J ends lost 6 bases and 0 bases respectively, with 12 bases between them. The CDR3 loop is CASGAGVNSYEQYF. The CDR3 DNA reads as TGTGCTAGTGGGGCGGGTGTTAACTCCTACGAGCAGTACTTC.

This clonotype was seen ten or more times. The V and J genes are TRBV30 and TRBJ2-7; D not certain. V was shortened by 7 bases and J by 0 bases, with 13 bases between the two germline ends. Germline assignment: CDR1 GTSNPN and CDR2 SVGIG (reference sequence). The CDR3 is 13 amino acids. The CDR3 DNA sequence: TGTGCCTTATCTATCGAAGACTCCTACGAGCAGTACTTC. The encoded protein is CALSIEDSYEQYF.

Only a few counts were recorded for this clonotype. This chain links TRBV7-9 with TRBJ2-7; D could derive from TRBD1 or TRBD2 (6 bases each). The CDR3 sequence is 14 residues long. V was cut by 5 bases and J by 2 bases, with 13 bases left in between. Germline CDR1 SEHNR, CDR2 FQNEAQ (reference sequence). The CDR3: CASSLIGGTYEQYF. CDR3 bases: TGTGCCAGCAGCCTCATAGGGGGGACCTACGAGCAGTACTTC.

This clonotype was seen ten or more times. V is TRBV29-1 and J is TRBJ1-2; TRBD1 agrees at 9 bases. The CDR3 runs to 13 residues. The germline CDR1 and CDR2 sequences are SQVTM and ANQGSEA. V shed 6 bases, J shed 2 bases, and the junction held 4 bases outside the gene matches. CDR3 nucleotide sequence: TGCAGCGTGGAGGGACAGGGAAACTATGGCTACACCTTC. Its translation: CSVEGQGNYGYTF.

The table lists this clonotype with a few counts. This chain uses TRBV13 with TRBJ2-1; TRBD2 matches at 12 bases. Germline V gives CDR1 PRHDT, CDR2 FYEKMQ (reference sequence). The J segment lost 3 bases and the V segment lost 0 bases, leaving 6 bases of the junction unmatched. The CDR3 is 18 amino acids. The CDR3 nucleotides read TGTGCCAGCAGCTTAGGCTCCGGACTAGCGGGAATCTACAATGAGCAGTTCTTC. Amino acid sequence: CASSLGSGLAGIYNEQFF.

The table lists this clonotype with many counts. The chain joins TRBV12-3 or TRBV12-4 to TRBJ2-3; 10 positions agree with TRBD2. The CDR3 sequence is 15 residues long. The V gene end was trimmed by 5 bases and the J gene end by 4 bases; junction bases not matched to a gene: 6. The CDR3 sequence is CASSQTSGKSDTQYF. As DNA, the CDR3 is TGTGCCAGCAGTCAAACTAGCGGGAAGTCAGATACGCAGTATTTT.

Of note for this clonotype: A much more abundant neighbour one base away suggests this may be a read error. The chain combines TRBV30 with TRBJ2-5; unclear D gene. Germline V gene lookup returns CDR1 GTSNPN and CDR2 SVGIG (reference sequence). CDR3 length: 13 residues. The V end lost 5 bases, the J end lost 7 bases, and 17 bases lay between the germline ends. The CDR3 sequence is CAWWAGSGRTQYF. For the CDR3, the DNA is TGTGCCTGGTGGGCAGGCTCTGGTCGGACCCAGTACTTC.

Concerning this clonotype: This may come from a read error, since a much larger clone is one base off. The J gene is TRBJ1-2, the V gene TRBV12-3 or TRBV12-4; D is perhaps TRBD1 (6 bases). This CDR3 is 17 amino acids long. The CDR3 region has the DNA TGTGCCAGCAGTTTAGTGTTTGGAGCGGGGGGCGCGTATGGCTGCACCTTC. It is translated as CASSLVFGAGGAYGCTF.

This clonotype was seen at least ten times. This sequence joins TRBV5-5 and TRBJ2-3, with D unresolved. The length of the CDR3 is 13 residues. V was clipped by 4 bases and J by 4 bases, with 10 bases between them. Germline V gene lookup returns CDR1 SGHKS and CDR2 YYEKEE (reference sequence). CDR3 nucleotide sequence: TGTGCCAGCAGCCTTATTAAAGCAGATACGCAGTATTTT. It specifies CASSLIKADTQYF.

This clonotype was picked up many times. V usage is TRBV12-3 or TRBV12-4 and J usage is TRBJ1-3; D unclear. The germline V and J ends were trimmed by 5 bases and 1 base, with 6 bases remaining between them. The CDR3 runs 13 residues. CDR3 sequence: CASSPNSGNTIYF. The CDR3 DNA reads as TGTGCCAGCAGTCCAAATTCTGGAAACACCATATATTTT.

This clonotype was found many times. This chain joins TRBV7-9 and TRBJ2-1; 7 bases map to TRBD1. The germline V gene encodes CDR1 SEHNR and CDR2 FQNEAQ (reference sequence). The CDR3 spans 16 residues. Germline trimming cut 5 bases from V and 9 bases from J; bases unmatched to any gene: 16. CDR3 sequence: CASSPDRTGWFPEQFF. CDR3 sequence (DNA): TGTGCCAGCAGCCCCGACCGGACAGGTTGGTTTCCTGAGCAGTTCTTC.

Of note for this clonotype: One end of the junction is discordant with germline, which a read error may explain. The rearrangement links TRBV7-9 to TRBJ2-5; 7 bases are shared with TRBD1. This CDR3 spans 14 amino acids. CDR1 and CDR2 (germline): SEHNR, FQNEAQ (reference sequence). CDR3 DNA sequence: TGTGCCAGCAGCTCGACAGGGATGCAAGGGACCCAGTACTTC. Translation gives CASSSTGMQGTQYF.

Concerning this clonotype: Being one base from a much bigger clone, this may be a read error. The chain joins TRBV4-1 to TRBJ1-4; D is unclear. Germline V CDR1 and CDR2: MGHRA, YSYEKL. The CDR3 consists of 16 residues. CDR3 loop: CASSQGFTATNEKLLF. DNA for the CDR3: TGCGCCAGCAGCCAAGGGTTCACGGCAACTAATGAAAAACTGCTTTTT.

This clonotype has at least ten counts. The chain recombines TRBV20-1 with TRBJ2-4; D unresolved. From germline, CDR1 is DFQATT and CDR2 SNEGSKA (reference sequence). The V and J ends lost 3 bases and 5 bases respectively, with 11 bases between them. The CDR3 is 13 residues long. The chain's CDR3 is CSASAISENIQYF. As DNA, the CDR3 is TGCAGTGCTAGTGCGATTTCGGAAAACATTCAGTACTTC.

This clonotype showed up many times. The genes are TRBV6-5 and TRBJ2-2; D may be TRBD1 or TRBD2 (5 bases each). Germline CDR1 is MNHEY and CDR2 is SVGAGI. The CDR3 is 14 residues long. Trimming took 6 bases from V and 6 from J, leaving 14 bases between them. The CDR3 DNA follows: TGTGCCAGCAGCCATTGGGACGGGTCCGGGGAGCTGTTTTTT. Translating gives CASSHWDGSGELFF.

With respect to this clonotype: An end of the junction differs from the germline gene, which may be a read error. The CDR3 DNA follows: TGTGCCGGCAGTTTAGGTACCAGGTACACAGATACGCAGTATTTT. Amino acids: CAGSLGTRYTDTQYF. V gene TRBV27 combines with J gene TRBJ2-3, with D hard to call. The CDR3 contains 15 residues. Looked up from germline, CDR1 is MNHEY and CDR2 is SMNVEV (reference sequence).

V gene TRBV6-2 or TRBV6-3 combines with J gene TRBJ1-2; no clear D. With 5 bases removed from V and 4 bases from J, the gap between germline ends came to 11 bases. The germline CDR1 and CDR2 sequences are MNHEY and SVGEGT. This CDR3 contains 13 residues. This CDR3 reads CASSPGSIYGYTF. CDR3 in DNA: TGTGCCAGCAGTCCCGGGTCCATCTATGGCTACACCTTC.